The rows below give T cell receptor beta chains drawn from one sample of a study of blood T cell repertoires in COVID-19. TCRdb keeps only in-frame clones here, not all; method: immunoSEQ multiplex PCR. The data contain 50,000 to 65,000 clones, around four fifths of them singletons. The material sequenced was peripheral blood. The receptors shown here come from a human donor in a cohort sampled during active COVID-19. The CDR3 runs from the conserved cysteine through the conserved F or W. A D gene is named only where the DNA matches it firmly. Some rows mark clone size as missing; the rest say once, few, many or name a class of expanded clone.

j_call: TRBJ1-2; d_call: TRBD1; v_call: TRBV27; clone_size: NA; cdr3_nt: TGTGCCAGCAGTAAGACCCGGACAGGGACTAACTATGGCTACACCTTC; cdr3_aa: CASSKTRTGTNYGYTF
j_call: TRBJ2-5; d_call: TRBD1; v_call: TRBV5-4; clone_size: NA; cdr3_nt: TGTGCCAGCAGCAAGTTGGACAGGCAAGAGACCCAGTACTTC; cdr3_aa: CASSKLDRQETQYF
j_call: TRBJ1-2; d_call: NA; v_call: TRBV24-1; clone_size: NA; cdr3_nt: TGTGCCACCAGCCAGGACAGTTTCTATGGCTACACCTTC; cdr3_aa: CATSQDSFYGYTF
j_call: TRBJ1-4; d_call: NA; v_call: TRBV27; clone_size: NA; cdr3_nt: TGTGCCAGCAGTGTACAGGGTCCTGAAAAACTGTTTTTT; cdr3_aa: CASSVQGPEKLFF
j_call: TRBJ2-5; d_call: NA; v_call: TRBV5-5; clone_size: NA; cdr3_nt: TGTGCCAGCAGCTTGCGGGAGACCCAGTACTTC; cdr3_aa: CASSLRETQYF
j_call: TRBJ1-5; d_call: TRBD1; v_call: TRBV4-2; clone_size: once; cdr3_nt: TGTGCCAGCAGCCTGCACAGGGGGCAGAATCAGCCCCAGCATTTT; cdr3_aa: CASSLHRGQNQPQHF
j_call: TRBJ1-1; d_call: TRBD1; v_call: TRBV5-1; clone_size: NA; cdr3_nt: TGCGCCAGCAGCGGACAGGAGAACACTGAAGCTTTCTTT; cdr3_aa: CASSGQENTEAFF
j_call: TRBJ2-1; d_call: NA; v_call: TRBV7-9; clone_size: few; cdr3_nt: TGTGCCAGCAGCTTAGATAGGGGATCCTACAATGAGCAGTTCTTC; cdr3_aa: CASSLDRGSYNEQFF
j_call: TRBJ1-2; d_call: NA; v_call: TRBV5-6; clone_size: once; cdr3_nt: TGTGCCAGCAGTCAGACACAATCCTATGGCTACACCTTC; cdr3_aa: CASSQTQSYGYTF
j_call: TRBJ1-6; d_call: TRBD1; v_call: TRBV19; clone_size: NA; cdr3_nt: TGTGCCAGTAGCCAATCCCAGGGGACAGGGTCACCCCTCCACTTT; cdr3_aa: CASSQSQGTGSPLHF
j_call: TRBJ2-3; d_call: NA; v_call: TRBV30; clone_size: NA; cdr3_nt: TGTGCCTGGAGTGTGAGTCGCACAGATACGCAGTATTTT; cdr3_aa: CAWSVSRTDTQYF
j_call: TRBJ1-1; d_call: NA; v_call: TRBV7-7; clone_size: NA; cdr3_nt: TGTGCCAGCATACACACCGGGCCCCAAGGAGGAGCTTTCTTT; cdr3_aa: CASIHTGPQGGAFF
j_call: TRBJ2-2; d_call: NA; v_call: TRBV23-1; clone_size: NA; cdr3_nt: TGCGCCAGCAGTCAATCTAGCGTTCCTAAAACGGACACCGGGGAGCTGTTTTTT; cdr3_aa: CASSQSSVPKTDTGELFF
j_call: TRBJ2-1; d_call: TRBD2; v_call: TRBV30; clone_size: NA; cdr3_nt: TGTGCCTGGAGTCATCTTTCGACCCTAGCGGGGGGGGACAATGAGCAGTTCTTC; cdr3_aa: CAWSHLSTLAGGDNEQFF
j_call: TRBJ1-6; d_call: NA; v_call: TRBV2; clone_size: NA; cdr3_nt: TGTGCCAGCAGTGAAAGCGTTTCACCCCTCCACTTT; cdr3_aa: CASSESVSPLHF